This T cell receptor beta chain is from a study of beta chain features in type 1 diabetes. Study-level points and caveats: Reads derived from cDNA could over-represent cells showing high TCR expression. Any PCR bias toward short templates would affect both groups alike. VDJ junctions in type 1 diabetes patients carried more deletions and fewer insertions.

Reverse transcribing all isolated RNA meant expressed TCRB transcripts were sequenced. Reads from naive, central memory and regulatory T cell samples averaged about 3.57 million. Sequenced by immunoSEQ multiplex PCR; TCRdb stores in-frame clones only, minus some. This sample yields hundreds of thousands of clones, of which roughly a sixth are seen a single time; about 0.087% belongs to the top ten. CDR1 and CDR2 (germline): GTSNPN, SVGIG (reference sequence). The CDR3 extends over 14 amino acids. V shed 2 bases and J shed 2 bases, with 12 bases lying between them. To note about this clone: Its antigen is still unknown.

This receptor was obtained from a man aged 18-30 years in good health. The sequenced sample was naive CD4+ T cells from blood. V and J are TRBV30 and TRBJ1-2; D may be TRBD1 (5 bases). CDR3 sequence reads: CAWSRTGSNYGYTF. The CDR3 DNA follows: TGTGCCTGGAGTCGTACAGGTTCCAACTATGGCTACACCTTC.